One sample yielded the 4 T cell receptor beta chains listed below, sequenced in a study of Tregs in tolerant kidney transplant recipients. The protocol was immunoSEQ multiplex PCR, while the TCRdb copy is restricted to in-frame clones and leaves out a portion. The table lists 50,000 to 75,000 clones, 80% to 90% of them singletons, with about 2% in the top ten. Source: Tregs from blood, taken before the transplant. These receptors originate from a human donor who received a combined kidney and bone marrow transplant.

The rearrangement joins TRBV6-5 to TRBJ2-7; 7 bases match TRBD2. CDR1 and CDR2 (germline): MNHEY, SVGAGI. This CDR3 spans 16 amino acids. Trimming at V came to 2 bases and at J to 1 base, leaving 8 bases not matched to a gene. The DNA of the CDR3 is TGTGCCAGCAGTTACCATTCTAGCGGTTATTCCTACGAGCAGTACTTC. Translated, it gives CASSYHSSGYSYEQYF.

The rearrangement joins TRBV6-1 to TRBJ1-2; a possible D gene is TRBD1 (5 bases). The CDR3 covers 14 residues. Trimming took 4 bases from V and 7 from J, leaving 16 bases between them. Germline lookup yields CDR1 MNHNS and CDR2 SASEGT. In DNA form, the CDR3 reads TGTGCCAGCAGTGGTTTGATACAGGAGGGTGGCTACACCTTC. This gives the protein CASSGLIQEGGYTF.

This chain uses TRBV5-6 with TRBJ1-1; 9 nucleotides match TRBD1. CDR3 length: 18 amino acids. Germline CDR1 and CDR2: SGHDT and YYEEEE. V gave up 4 bases and J gave up 3 bases; unmatched junction bases: 16. CDR3 in amino acids: CASSTGTGFPVGDTEAFF. For the CDR3, the DNA is TGTGCCAGCAGCACCGGGACAGGGTTCCCCGTAGGGGACACTGAAGCTTTCTTT.

This clone showed up just a few times. This chain uses TRBV4-2 with TRBJ2-2; D not resolved. V was trimmed by 3 bases and J by 1 base, leaving 3 bases between them. The germline V gene has CDR1 LGHNA and CDR2 YNFKEQ. The CDR3 contains 13 residues. As DNA, the CDR3 is TGTGCCAGCAGCCAGTTGAACACCGGGGAGCTGTTTTTT. It specifies CASSQLNTGELFF.